This TCR beta chain derives from a study of Ad26.COV2.S vaccination and SARS-CoV-2 variants. General study findings and limits: Those who received the vaccine showed greater spike-specific TCR breadth than those given placebo.

The CDR3 runs 16 residues. Trimming removed 3 bases at V and 3 bases at J, with 16 bases between. CDR1 is SGHDT and CDR2 is YYEEEE in the germline V gene. As to this clone: Its antigen is unidentified.

The treatment denotes: 15 to 20 received Ad26.COV2.S at low or high dose, single or two shots; 5 received placebo; per-sample allocation not given. Sampling happened 63 days after the first vaccine or placebo injection. Assay used: immunoSEQ multiplex PCR; TCRdb lists only in-frame clones, some missing. This table holds 300,000 to 400,000 clones, 65% to 90% found once. This chain uses TRBV5-6 with TRBJ2-1; D is ambiguous. This receptor was identified in a person aged 18 to 59 who received the Ad26.COV2.S COVID-19 vaccine or a placebo. The source material was peripheral blood, sampled in a trial of Ad26.COV2.S vaccine versus placebo. The CDR3 spells CASSSNLRNLYNEQFF. The CDR3, as DNA: TGTGCCAGCAGCTCCAACCTTCGAAACCTCTACAATGAGCAGTTCTTC.